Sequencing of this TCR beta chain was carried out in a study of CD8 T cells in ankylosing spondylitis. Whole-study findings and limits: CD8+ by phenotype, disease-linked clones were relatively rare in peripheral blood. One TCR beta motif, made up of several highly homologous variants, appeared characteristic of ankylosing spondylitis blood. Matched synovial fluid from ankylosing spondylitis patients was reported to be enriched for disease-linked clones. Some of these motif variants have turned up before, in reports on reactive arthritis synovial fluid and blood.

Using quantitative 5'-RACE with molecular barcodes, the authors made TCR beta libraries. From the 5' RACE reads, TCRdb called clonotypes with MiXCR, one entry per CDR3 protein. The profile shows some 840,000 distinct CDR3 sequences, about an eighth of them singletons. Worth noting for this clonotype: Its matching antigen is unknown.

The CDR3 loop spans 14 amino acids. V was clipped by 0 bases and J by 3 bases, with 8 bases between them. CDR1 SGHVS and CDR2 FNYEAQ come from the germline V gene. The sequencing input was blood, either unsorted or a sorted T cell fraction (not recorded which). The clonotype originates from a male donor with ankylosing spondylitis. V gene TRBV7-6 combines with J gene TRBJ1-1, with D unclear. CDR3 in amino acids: CASSLAGWDTEAFF. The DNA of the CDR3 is TGTGCCAGCAGCTTAGCGGGTTGGGACACTGAAGCTTTCTTT. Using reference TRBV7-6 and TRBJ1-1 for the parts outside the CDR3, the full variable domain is GAGVSQSPRYKVTKRGQDVALRCDPISGHVSLYWYRQALGQGPEFLTYFNYEAQQDKSGLPNDRFSAERPEGSISTLTIQRTEQRDSAMYRCASSLAGWDTEAFFGQGTRLTVV.